The source of this T cell receptor (beta chain) is a study of early T cells in non-severe SARS-CoV-2 infection. Study overall: Chains from this unsorted whole-blood bulk RNA could not be paired.

The sample holds many counts of this clonotype. The antigen remains undetermined. Tagging with unique molecular identifiers was applied to individual cDNA molecules. TCRdb itself ran the 5' RACE reads through MiXCR, one entry per CDR3 protein. The sample carries some 61,000 distinct CDR3 sequences, 8.5% to 12% recorded once. Whole-study results and caveats: The VDJdb matching leaned toward anti-spike CD8 responses and overlooked private and CD4 specificities.

This clonotype was obtained from an adult who was a healthcare worker with PCR-confirmed SARS-CoV-2 infection or an uninfected control (not recorded which). The sequenced material came from whole blood.

CDR3 amino acids: CASTFHSGANVLTF. The CDR3 DNA reads as TGTGCCAGCACCTTTCACTCTGGGGCCAACGTCCTGACTTTC. V and J are TRBV7-8 and TRBJ2-6, with D uncertain. The ends were cut back, 7 bases at V and 0 bases at J, with 7 bases in the middle. Germline lookup yields CDR1 SGHVS and CDR2 FQNEAQ. This CDR3 region has 14 residues.